This T cell receptor (beta chain) was obtained from a study of T cell responses to AZD1222 COVID-19 vaccine. Study-wide findings and caveats: White British people made up most donors, females outnumbered males, and clonal diversity was possibly underestimated.

The CDR3 runs 15 residues. CDR1 and CDR2 (germline): SGHKS, YYEKEE (reference sequence). The ends were cut back, 6 bases at V and 5 bases at J, with 19 bases in the middle. Measured with immunoSEQ multiplex PCR; TCRdb has only the in-frame clones, and not every one. The sample lists 150,000 to 200,000 clones, 85% to 95% occurring once. As concerns this clone: Its antigen is unidentified.

This receptor was identified in an adult who received the AZD1222 COVID-19 vaccine. The sequencing here drew on peripheral blood, taken 28 days after the second AZD1222 dose. The chain uses TRBV5-5 and TRBJ2-3; D might be TRBD1 (6 bases). This chain's CDR3 is CASTSFRGRVDTQYF. The CDR3 DNA reads as TGTGCCAGCACATCTTTCAGGGGTCGGGTAGATACGCAGTATTTT.